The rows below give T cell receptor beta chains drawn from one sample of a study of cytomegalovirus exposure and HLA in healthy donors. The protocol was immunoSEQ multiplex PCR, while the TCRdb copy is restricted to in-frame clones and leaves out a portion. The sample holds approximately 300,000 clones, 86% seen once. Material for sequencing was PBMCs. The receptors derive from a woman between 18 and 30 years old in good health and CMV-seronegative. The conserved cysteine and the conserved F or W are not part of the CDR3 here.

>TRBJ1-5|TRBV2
ASSADRGLEQPQH
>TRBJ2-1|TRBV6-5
ASSYSLAGGGDEQF
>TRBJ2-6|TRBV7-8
ASSLGGGDDGSGANVLT
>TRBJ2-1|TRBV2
ASIWTSGSTNEQF
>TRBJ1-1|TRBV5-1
ASSLVGVRTEAF
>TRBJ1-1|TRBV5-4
ASSWRGYTEAF
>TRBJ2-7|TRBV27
ASSSPTRDRANEQY
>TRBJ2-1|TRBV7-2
ASSLDGGGNNNEQF
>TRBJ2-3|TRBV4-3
ASSHPRASGRVGTDTQY
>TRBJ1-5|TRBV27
ASSLYRGKDQPQH
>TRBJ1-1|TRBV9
ASSLTGNTEAF
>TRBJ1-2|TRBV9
ASSPGSGYGYT
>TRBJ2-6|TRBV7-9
ASSPPHRAGANVLT
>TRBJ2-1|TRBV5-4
ASSAGLEGVNEQF
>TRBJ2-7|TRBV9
ASSVEGSSSYEQY
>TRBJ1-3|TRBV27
ASSLSNGGPGNTIY
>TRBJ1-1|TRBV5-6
ASSLADTEAF
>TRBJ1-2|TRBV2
ASSEDRNYGYT
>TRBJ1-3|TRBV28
ASSLGPIKGNTIY
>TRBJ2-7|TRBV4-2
ASSPRDSYEQY
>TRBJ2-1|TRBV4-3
ASSPRTGYNEQF
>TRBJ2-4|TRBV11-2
ASSSAGGKNIQY
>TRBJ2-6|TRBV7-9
ATDARDRGSGANVLT
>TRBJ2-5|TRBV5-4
ASSLGGLAGAQETQY
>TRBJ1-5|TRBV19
ASSISPRDRGSNQPQH
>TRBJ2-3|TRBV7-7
ASSPRLAGLTDTQY
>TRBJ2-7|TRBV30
AWSTGEGSYEQY
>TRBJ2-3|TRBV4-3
ASSQSRSTLGPDTQY
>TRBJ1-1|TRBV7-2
ASSPGGVVAEAF
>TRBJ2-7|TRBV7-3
ASSSTPGVEQY
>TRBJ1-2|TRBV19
ASTHERQGASGAGYT
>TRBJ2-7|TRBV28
ASSLVSAGVGEQY
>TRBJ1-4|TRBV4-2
ASSQEQGREKLF
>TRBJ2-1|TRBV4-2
ASSSRLNNEQF
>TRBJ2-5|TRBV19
ASSIGGSYRN
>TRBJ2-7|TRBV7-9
ASSPSGTYEQY
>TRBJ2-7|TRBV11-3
ASSSRTGGFCEQY
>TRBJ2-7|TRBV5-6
ASSSDTSGRFYEQY
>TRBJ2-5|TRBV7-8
ASSWDRQETQY
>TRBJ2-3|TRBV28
AWASGNMADTQY
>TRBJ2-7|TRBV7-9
ASSATGGWFEQY
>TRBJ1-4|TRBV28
ASILSGDEKLF
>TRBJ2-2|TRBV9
ASSVGAGLPTGELF
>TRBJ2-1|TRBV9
ASSAGQGNYNEQF
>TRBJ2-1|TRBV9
ASSVLAEIYNEQF
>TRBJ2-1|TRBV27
ASSLSTGPSYEQF
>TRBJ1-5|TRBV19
ASSTSGFPQPQH
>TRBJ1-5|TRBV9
ASSVGGGNQPQH
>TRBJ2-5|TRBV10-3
AISGRAATSIGETQY
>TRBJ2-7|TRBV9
ASSASDSALYEQY
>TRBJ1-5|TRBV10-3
AISGTGQGNQPQH
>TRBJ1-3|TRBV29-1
SVGLGGGNTIY
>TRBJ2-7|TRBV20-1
SAPQGYEQY
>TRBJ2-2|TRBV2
ASKGQGPTGELF
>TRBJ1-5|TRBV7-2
ASSLASTGNWQPQH